A selection of T cell receptor beta chains follows, all from one sample in a study of blood T cell repertoires in COVID-19. Libraries were prepared by immunoSEQ multiplex PCR; TCRdb keeps only in-frame clonotypes and omits some of them. Altogether 170,000 or so clones are present, approximately 87% being singletons, with the ten largest covering roughly 0.85%. The sample consisted of peripheral blood. These receptors originate from a woman between 18 and 29 years old who had recovered from COVID-19. The CDR3 runs from the conserved cysteine through the conserved F or W. The D gene is left open where the match is weak. Expanded clones get a size class; other rows say once, few or many, or leave the size out.

clone size: .
D gene: .
V gene: TRBV29-1
J gene: TRBJ1-2
CDR3 DNA: TGCAGCGTTGGAACCCGGTATGGCTACACCTTC
CDR3 protein: CSVGTRYGYTF

clone size: .
D gene: .
V gene: TRBV7-3
J gene: TRBJ1-1
CDR3 DNA: TGTGCCAGCAGCAAGACCCAGGGGACTGAAGCTTTCTTT
CDR3 protein: CASSKTQGTEAFF

clone size: .
D gene: TRBD1
V gene: TRBV5-1
J gene: TRBJ1-4
CDR3 DNA: TGCGCCAGCAGCTTGGTAGGGGGCGGAGGTGAAAAACTGTTTTTT
CDR3 protein: CASSLVGGGGEKLFF

clone size: .
D gene: TRBD1
V gene: TRBV5-6
J gene: TRBJ1-4
CDR3 DNA: TGTGCCAGCAGCCCCGACAGGGGACCTAATGAAAAACTGTTTTTT
CDR3 protein: CASSPDRGPNEKLFF

clone size: .
D gene: TRBD1
V gene: TRBV5-1
J gene: TRBJ2-3
CDR3 DNA: TGCGCCAGCAGCCACAGACAGGGCCTTGATGGCACAGATACGCAGTATTTT
CDR3 protein: CASSHRQGLDGTDTQYF

clone size: .
D gene: TRBD2
V gene: TRBV5-4
J gene: TRBJ2-4
CDR3 DNA: TGTGCCAGCAGCCAAGGGGTAGGGGAGGGAAACATTCAGTACTTC
CDR3 protein: CASSQGVGEGNIQYF

clone size: .
D gene: .
V gene: TRBV14
J gene: TRBJ1-1
CDR3 DNA: TGTGCCAGCAGCCAAGGTTGGGGGCTGAACACTGAAGCTTTCTTT
CDR3 protein: CASSQGWGLNTEAFF

clone size: .
D gene: .
V gene: TRBV5-5
J gene: TRBJ2-1
CDR3 DNA: TGTGCCAGCAGGTTACAAAGCTCCTACAATGAGCAGTTCTTC
CDR3 protein: CASRLQSSYNEQFF

clone size: .
D gene: .
V gene: TRBV7-8
J gene: TRBJ1-5
CDR3 DNA: TGTGCCAGCAGCCGTATGTGGTTTAGGGGAAATCAGCCCCAGCATTTT
CDR3 protein: CASSRMWFRGNQPQHF

clone size: few
D gene: TRBD1
V gene: TRBV5-4
J gene: TRBJ1-2
CDR3 DNA: TGTGCCAGCAGGGGGACAGGACAATATGGCTACACCTTC
CDR3 protein: CASRGTGQYGYTF

clone size: .
D gene: TRBD1
V gene: TRBV9
J gene: TRBJ1-2
CDR3 DNA: TGTGCCAGCAGCGCCCGACAGGGGGCGTGGGGCTACACCTTC
CDR3 protein: CASSARQGAWGYTF

clone size: .
D gene: TRBD1
V gene: TRBV9
J gene: TRBJ2-3
CDR3 DNA: TGTGCCAGCAGCCCTGGGACAGGGGGCTTCACAGATACGCAGTATTTT
CDR3 protein: CASSPGTGGFTDTQYF

clone size: .
D gene: TRBD1
V gene: TRBV19
J gene: TRBJ1-5
CDR3 DNA: TGTGCCAGTAGAAAAAGGGGACAGTCACCCTATAATCAGCCCCAGCATTTT
CDR3 protein: CASRKRGQSPYNQPQHF

clone size: .
D gene: TRBD2
V gene: TRBV25-1
J gene: TRBJ2-2
CDR3 DNA: TGTGCCAGCACGGGGGGGAGCGGGGAGCTGTTTTTT
CDR3 protein: CASTGGSGELFF

clone size: .
D gene: TRBD2
V gene: TRBV7-2
J gene: TRBJ2-5
CDR3 DNA: TGTGCCAGCAATTCAGGGACTAGCACCGAGACCCAGTACTTC
CDR3 protein: CASNSGTSTETQYF

clone size: .
D gene: .
V gene: TRBV5-5
J gene: TRBJ2-5
CDR3 DNA: TGTGCCAGCAGCCCCGGGGTAGTATGGGAGACCCAGTACTTC
CDR3 protein: CASSPGVVWETQYF

clone size: .
D gene: .
V gene: TRBV19
J gene: TRBJ2-3
CDR3 DNA: TGTGCCAGTAGTATAGCACGCCGGTCCACAGATACGCAGTATTTT
CDR3 protein: CASSIARRSTDTQYF

clone size: .
D gene: .
V gene: TRBV7-3
J gene: TRBJ1-2
CDR3 DNA: TGTGCCAGCAGCGAACAAAGTACAGGGCCCTATGGCTACACCTTC
CDR3 protein: CASSEQSTGPYGYTF

clone size: .
D gene: .
V gene: TRBV10-3
J gene: TRBJ2-1
CDR3 DNA: TGTGCCATCCGGACTGGGGAGGACAATGAGCAGTTCTTC
CDR3 protein: CAIRTGEDNEQFF

clone size: .
D gene: TRBD2
V gene: TRBV6-2/TRBV6-3
J gene: TRBJ2-5
CDR3 DNA: TGTGCCAGCAGTTTTCCAGCGGGAGGGGCAGAGACCCAGTACTTC
CDR3 protein: CASSFPAGGAETQYF

clone size: .
D gene: .
V gene: TRBV5-6
J gene: TRBJ2-3
CDR3 DNA: TGTGCCAGCAGCTTCTCTAACAGAGCTGATACGCAGTATTTT
CDR3 protein: CASSFSNRADTQYF

clone size: .
D gene: TRBD1
V gene: TRBV7-2
J gene: TRBJ1-2
CDR3 DNA: TGTGCCAGCAGCAGGGACAGTGTGAACTATGGCTACACCTTC
CDR3 protein: CASSRDSVNYGYTF

clone size: .
D gene: .
V gene: TRBV27
J gene: TRBJ1-2
CDR3 DNA: TGTGCCAGCGGCCCCGGGGGTGCCTTTGGTGGCTACACCTTC
CDR3 protein: CASGPGGAFGGYTF

clone size: once
D gene: TRBD1
V gene: TRBV11-2
J gene: TRBJ2-1
CDR3 DNA: TGTGCCAGCAGCTTACCGGGACAGAGCTACAATGAGCAGTTCTTC
CDR3 protein: CASSLPGQSYNEQFF

clone size: .
D gene: .
V gene: TRBV5-1
J gene: TRBJ2-7
CDR3 DNA: TGCGCCAGCAGCTCGGTGACCTACGAGCAGTACTTC
CDR3 protein: CASSSVTYEQYF

clone size: .
D gene: TRBD1
V gene: TRBV2
J gene: TRBJ2-4
CDR3 DNA: TGTGCCAGCAGTGTTTCCGGGACAGGGATGAACATTCAGTACTTC
CDR3 protein: CASSVSGTGMNIQYF

clone size: .
D gene: .
V gene: TRBV12-3/TRBV12-4
J gene: TRBJ2-5
CDR3 DNA: TGTGCCAGCAGTTTATTGAGGGAACTCCACTTC
CDR3 protein: CASSLLRELHF

clone size: .
D gene: .
V gene: TRBV2
J gene: TRBJ2-1
CDR3 DNA: TGTGCCAGCACCTTTGGGACTGGTGTGTACAATGAGCAGTTCTTC
CDR3 protein: CASTFGTGVYNEQFF

clone size: .
D gene: TRBD2
V gene: TRBV7-2
J gene: TRBJ2-2
CDR3 DNA: TGTGCCAGCAGCCTCCTCGGGGCGGGGGGCACCGGGGAGCTGTTTTTT
CDR3 protein: CASSLLGAGGTGELFF

clone size: .
D gene: TRBD2
V gene: TRBV9
J gene: TRBJ2-1
CDR3 DNA: TGTGCCAGCAGCGTAGCCGGGGGGGCCAATGAGCAGTTCTTC
CDR3 protein: CASSVAGGANEQFF

clone size: .
D gene: .
V gene: TRBV5-4
J gene: TRBJ1-2
CDR3 DNA: TGTGCCAGCAGCGAACTTGGTCGGAGAGTCGATGGCTACACCTTC
CDR3 protein: CASSELGRRVDGYTF

clone size: .
D gene: TRBD1
V gene: TRBV29-1
J gene: TRBJ1-2
CDR3 DNA: TGCAGCGTTGTCCTAGACAGGGTGAGGGGTGGCTACACCTTC
CDR3 protein: CSVVLDRVRGGYTF

clone size: .
D gene: .
V gene: TRBV7-9
J gene: TRBJ1-5
CDR3 DNA: TGTGCCAGCAGCTTAGATGGAGGCGATCAGCCCCAGCATTTT
CDR3 protein: CASSLDGGDQPQHF

clone size: .
D gene: TRBD2
V gene: TRBV3-1/TRBV3-2
J gene: TRBJ2-2
CDR3 DNA: TGTGCCAGCAGCCCTCGAGGAGCGGGAGGCGGCGGGGAGCTGTTTTTT
CDR3 protein: CASSPRGAGGGGELFF

clone size: .
D gene: TRBD2
V gene: TRBV2
J gene: TRBJ2-1
CDR3 DNA: TGTGCCAGCAGTGACAGAGCGGGAGGGCCAGGAGAGCAGTTCTTC
CDR3 protein: CASSDRAGGPGEQFF

clone size: .
D gene: TRBD2
V gene: TRBV9
J gene: TRBJ2-3
CDR3 DNA: TGTGCCAGCAGCTCACCGACCGGGACTAGCGGGGGAGATACGCAGTATTTT
CDR3 protein: CASSSPTGTSGGDTQYF

clone size: .
D gene: .
V gene: TRBV21-1
J gene: TRBJ2-3
CDR3 DNA: TGTGCCAGCAGCAAATTAATGTGCGCTAGCGTGGCAGATACGCAGTATTTT
CDR3 protein: CASSKLMCASVADTQYF

clone size: once
D gene: .
V gene: TRBV7-6
J gene: TRBJ1-3
CDR3 DNA: TGTGCCAGCAGCGCGGGGGACACCATATATTTT
CDR3 protein: CASSAGDTIYF

clone size: .
D gene: .
V gene: TRBV28
J gene: TRBJ1-5
CDR3 DNA: TGTGCCAGCAGCCCTGGACAGCGCAATCAGCCCCAGCATTTT
CDR3 protein: CASSPGQRNQPQHF

clone size: .
D gene: .
V gene: TRBV4-3
J gene: TRBJ2-1
CDR3 DNA: TGCGCCAGCAGCCAAGCCGATTCGAGGCTCTCCTACAATGAGCAGTTCTTC
CDR3 protein: CASSQADSRLSYNEQFF

clone size: .
D gene: TRBD2
V gene: TRBV7-6
J gene: TRBJ2-3
CDR3 DNA: TGTGCCAGCAGCTTAAAACTAGCGGGAGGAGGAAACACAGATACGCAGTATTTT
CDR3 protein: CASSLKLAGGGNTDTQYF

clone size: once
D gene: .
V gene: TRBV6-2/TRBV6-3
J gene: TRBJ1-1
CDR3 DNA: TGTGCCAGCAGTTACCAGGGGTTGTACACTGAAGCTTTCTTT
CDR3 protein: CASSYQGLYTEAFF

clone size: few
D gene: TRBD2
V gene: TRBV7-2
J gene: TRBJ2-5
CDR3 DNA: TGTGCCAGCAGCTTGCGGGGGTACCGGACCCAGTACTTC
CDR3 protein: CASSLRGYRTQYF

clone size: once
D gene: TRBD2
V gene: TRBV9
J gene: TRBJ2-2
CDR3 DNA: TGTGCCAGCAGCCCCCCCAGGACTAGCACCGGGGAGCTGTTTTTT
CDR3 protein: CASSPPRTSTGELFF

clone size: .
D gene: .
V gene: TRBV9
J gene: TRBJ1-1
CDR3 DNA: TGTGCCAGCAGCGCCCCAGGGCGTAACACTGAAGCTTTCTTT
CDR3 protein: CASSAPGRNTEAFF

clone size: .
D gene: .
V gene: TRBV15
J gene: TRBJ2-1
CDR3 DNA: TGTGCCACCAGCAGAGACGGGAGCGCCGACAATGAGCAGTTCTTC
CDR3 protein: CATSRDGSADNEQFF

clone size: once
D gene: TRBD1
V gene: TRBV3-1/TRBV3-2
J gene: TRBJ2-2
CDR3 DNA: TGTGCCAGCCGTCACCAGGACAGGGAAGAGGACACCGGGGAGCTGTTTTTT
CDR3 protein: CASRHQDREEDTGELFF

clone size: .
D gene: .
V gene: TRBV5-5
J gene: TRBJ1-1
CDR3 DNA: TGTGCCAGCAGCTTTACGGTAGGGGACACTGAAGCTTTCTTT
CDR3 protein: CASSFTVGDTEAFF

clone size: once
D gene: TRBD2
V gene: TRBV6-2/TRBV6-3
J gene: TRBJ2-1
CDR3 DNA: TGTGCCAGCAGTCTTCTTTTGACTAGCCGCTCCTCCTACAATGAGCAGTTCTTC
CDR3 protein: CASSLLLTSRSSYNEQFF

clone size: .
D gene: TRBD2
V gene: TRBV10-3
J gene: TRBJ2-3
CDR3 DNA: TGTGCCACGTCAAGCGGGAGATTGACAGATACGCAGTATTTT
CDR3 protein: CATSSGRLTDTQYF

clone size: few
D gene: .
V gene: TRBV7-3
J gene: TRBJ1-5
CDR3 DNA: TGTGCCAGCAGCTGGGACATCAATCAGCCCCAGCATTTT
CDR3 protein: CASSWDINQPQHF

clone size: .
D gene: .
V gene: TRBV23-1
J gene: TRBJ2-2
CDR3 DNA: TGCGCCAGCAGTCAATCCCAGGGGCCGGCGCCTAACACCGGGGAGCTGTTTTTT
CDR3 protein: CASSQSQGPAPNTGELFF